This TCR beta chain was documented in a study of beta chain features in type 1 diabetes. Sort purity for all populations was recorded as exceeding 98%. V shed 0 bases and J 3 bases; nucleotides not matched to a gene: 4. Germline values: CDR1 SGHTS, CDR2 YDEGEE. This CDR3 is 15 amino acids long. Reverse transcribing all isolated RNA meant expressed TCRB transcripts were sequenced. The data were produced by immunoSEQ multiplex PCR, yet TCRdb's version contains in-frame clones alone and is incomplete. Among some 100,000 clones listed, 30% to 40% were seen once. This TCR was recovered from a woman aged 18-29 years in good health. The material sequenced was stem cell memory CD4+ T cells from blood. The V gene is TRBV5-8, the J gene TRBJ2-5, with 8 bases lining up with TRBD2. The CDR3 DNA reads TGTGCCAGCAGCTTGGGGGGACTAGGGGAAGAGACCCAGTACTTC. Residues: CASSLGGLGEETQYF.